The next 6 T cell receptor beta chains were all read from a single sample in a study of shared clonotypes between healthy human individuals. Profiling relied on immunoSEQ multiplex PCR, and the TCRdb table lists in-frame clones only, not all of them. The sample shows about 1 million clones, 70% to 80% of them seen only once. Input material: memory CD4+ T cells sorted from blood. The subset was: CD45RA-negative fraction. The source is a man aged 18 to 29 in good health.

This clone appeared a single time. The V gene is TRBV11-2, the J gene TRBJ2-7; 7 bases fit TRBD1. The CDR3 is 12 residues long. Germline loops: CDR1 SGHAT, CDR2 FQNNGV. V shed 5 bases and J 4 bases; nucleotides not matched to a gene: 2. In DNA form, the CDR3 reads TGTGCCAGCAGCAGGGGGCTTTACGAGCAGTACTTC. It yields the protein CASSRGLYEQYF.

This clone has more than one count but fewer than ten. The chain employs TRBV2 and TRBJ2-2; 11 nucleotides align to TRBD2. V trimming: 4 bases; J trimming: 1 base; junction bases outside the gene matches: 8. The CDR3 is 18 residues long. The germline CDR1 and CDR2 sequences are SNHLY and FYNNEI. Here the CDR3 DNA reads TGTGCCAGCAGTGCGTCTGTCCTAGCGGGGGGGAACACCGGGGAGCTGTTTTTT. Its protein is CASSASVLAGGNTGELFF.

V is TRBV2 and J is TRBJ2-7; 14 bases match TRBD2. CDR3 length: 14 amino acids. J was trimmed by 6 bases and V by 7 bases; bases with no gene match: 5. Germline V CDR1 and CDR2: SNHLY, FYNNEI. The CDR3 loop reads CASILGTSGGEQYF. The DNA of the CDR3 is TGTGCCAGCATTCTCGGGACTAGCGGGGGCGAGCAGTACTTC.

This chain uses TRBV2 with TRBJ2-2, with 7 bases identical to TRBD1. The CDR3 contains 14 residues. After removal of 7 bases from V and 2 bases from J, the junction contained 4 bases not matched to a gene. Germline CDR1 SNHLY, CDR2 FYNNEI. The CDR3 DNA is TGTGCCAGCAACAGGGGCCTTAACACCGGGGAGCTGTTTTTT. The encoded protein is CASNRGLNTGELFF.

The chain is built from TRBV6-1 and TRBJ2-7, with no clear D. CDR1 MNHNS and CDR2 SASEGT come from the germline V gene. V lost 6 bases and J 9 bases, leaving 3 bases between the germline ends. There are 8 residues in the CDR3. CDR3 loop: CASSGQYF. CDR3 coding DNA: TGTGCCAGCAGCGGGCAGTACTTC.

The chain has TRBV5-6 and TRBJ2-4, with D perhaps assigned TRBD1 or TRBD2 (5 bases each). Germline loops: CDR1 SGHDT, CDR2 YYEEEE. The germline V and J ends were trimmed by 7 bases and 0 bases, with 14 bases remaining between them. CDR3 size: 15 residues. CDR3 region: CASHDGGVAKNIQYF. For the CDR3, the DNA is TGTGCCAGCCATGATGGGGGAGTAGCCAAAAACATTCAGTACTTC. Supplemented by reference TRBV5-6 and TRBJ2-4, the full variable domain reads DAGVTQSPTHLIKTRGQQVTLRCSPKSGHDTVSWYQQALGQGPQFIFQYYEEEERQRGNFPDRFSGHQFPNYSSELNVNALLLGDSALYLCASHDGGVAKNIQYFGAGTRLSVL.